This T cell receptor (beta chain) was found in a study of T cell responses to AZD1222 COVID-19 vaccine. J gave up 9 bases and V 9 bases, and 9 bases lay outside the gene matches. Germline V lookup: CDR1 SGDLS, CDR2 YYNGEE. CDR3 length equals 14 residues. Sequencing used immunoSEQ multiplex PCR; TCRdb keeps in-frame clones, though not all of them. This sample has about 110,000 clones, with 88% found just once. This clone was counted between two and nine times. The origin of this receptor is an adult in good health. The starting material was peripheral blood, obtained on day 0 of MenACWY control vaccination. The rearrangement joins TRBV9 to TRBJ2-1, with TRBD2 matching 13 bases. CDR3 DNA: TGTGCCACCGGACCGGGACTAGCGGGATTTGAGCAGTTCTTC. Protein: CATGPGLAGFEQFF.